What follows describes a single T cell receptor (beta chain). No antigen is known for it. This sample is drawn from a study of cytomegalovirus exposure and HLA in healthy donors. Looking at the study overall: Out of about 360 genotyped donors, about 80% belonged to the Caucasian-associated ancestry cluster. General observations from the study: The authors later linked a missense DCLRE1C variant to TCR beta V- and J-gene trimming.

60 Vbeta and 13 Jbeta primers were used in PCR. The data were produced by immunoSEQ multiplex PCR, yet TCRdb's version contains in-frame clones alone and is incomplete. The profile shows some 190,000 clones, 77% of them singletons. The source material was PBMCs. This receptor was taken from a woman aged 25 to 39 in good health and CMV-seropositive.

This CDR3 is CAWSATYEQYF. CDR3 nucleotide sequence: TGTGCCTGGAGTGCCACCTACGAGCAGTACTTC. The gene calls are TRBV30 and TRBJ2-7, with no clear D. CDR1 and CDR2 from the germline V gene are GTSNPN and SVGIG (reference sequence). This CDR3 is built from 11 residues. With 1 base removed from V and 2 bases from J, the gap between germline ends came to 3 bases.